Reported below is one T cell receptor beta chain. Measured with immunoSEQ multiplex PCR; TCRdb has only the in-frame clones, and not every one. The table shows about 56,000 clones, with 93% occurring only once. These data come from a study of technical replicates of blood from a few donors. The sequencing sample was made of PBMCs. This sequence originates from a human donor in good health. Some clones in this sample may be carry-over from other donors' samples.

CDR3 amino acids: CASSDTQATEAFF. The CDR3 nucleotides read TGTGCCAGCAGTGACACCCAAGCAACTGAAGCTTTCTTT. The chain carries TRBV2 and TRBJ1-1; D not certain. Looked up from germline, CDR1 is SNHLY and CDR2 is FYNNEI. V lost 3 bases and J lost 5, with 10 bases in between. CDR3 length equals 13 residues.